A selection of T cell receptor beta chains follows, all from one sample in a study of vaccination effects on CD4 cells after COVID-19. Sequenced by immunoSEQ multiplex PCR; TCRdb stores in-frame clones only, minus some. Found here are roughly 63,000 clones, roughly 80% of them singletons; the top ten hold 3.7%. These receptors' antigens are unknown. This specimen was CD4+ T cells from PBMCs cultured with HCoV-OC43 spike peptides, taken before COVID-19 vaccination. These receptors originate from a human donor who received a COVID-19 vaccine. CDR3s include the opening cysteine and the closing phenylalanine or tryptophan.

j_call: TRBJ2-3
v_call: TRBV5-6
cdr3_aa: CASIVRSPSTDTQYF

j_call: TRBJ1-4
v_call: TRBV5-1
cdr3_aa: CASRGTDRVHEKLFF

j_call: TRBJ2-3
v_call: TRBV7-3
cdr3_aa: CASSSPLESLSSDTQYF

j_call: TRBJ1-2
v_call: TRBV3-1/TRBV3-2
cdr3_aa: CASSLRTGRNYGYTF

j_call: TRBJ2-5
v_call: TRBV18
cdr3_aa: CASSSAREETQYF

j_call: TRBJ1-2
v_call: TRBV6-1
cdr3_aa: CASSENVGFLEGYTF

j_call: TRBJ1-1
v_call: TRBV28
cdr3_aa: CASSLVGGGGTEAFF

j_call: TRBJ2-2
v_call: TRBV5-1
cdr3_aa: CASSATSGNTGELFF

j_call: TRBJ1-5
v_call: TRBV19
cdr3_aa: CASSTIQGTDQPQHF

j_call: TRBJ1-1
v_call: TRBV5-1
cdr3_aa: CASSFSAGGNTEAFF

j_call: TRBJ1-4
v_call: TRBV7-8
cdr3_aa: CASSRGTGSTNEKLFF

j_call: TRBJ1-1
v_call: TRBV30
cdr3_aa: CAWSVSATGGAFF

j_call: TRBJ2-3
v_call: TRBV27
cdr3_aa: CASSHAGTGVGDTQYF

j_call: TRBJ2-4
v_call: TRBV6-1
cdr3_aa: CASSEAQRGLGKNIQYF

j_call: TRBJ2-2
v_call: TRBV7-8
cdr3_aa: CASSPTPTGELFF

j_call: TRBJ1-2
v_call: TRBV3-1/TRBV3-2
cdr3_aa: CASSRMGGMDYGYTF

j_call: TRBJ1-2
v_call: TRBV7-8
cdr3_aa: CASSFITPGQGSGYTF

j_call: TRBJ1-5
v_call: TRBV19
cdr3_aa: CASSLTGFGNQPQHF

j_call: TRBJ1-1
v_call: TRBV18
cdr3_aa: CASSPSQRNTEAFF

j_call: TRBJ2-1
v_call: TRBV19
cdr3_aa: CASSNLAGGYNEQFF

j_call: TRBJ1-3
v_call: TRBV6-2/TRBV6-3
cdr3_aa: CASSYGYSSGNTIYF

j_call: TRBJ2-4
v_call: TRBV4-1
cdr3_aa: CASSEDRVSEAVWLAKNIQYF

j_call: TRBJ2-2
v_call: TRBV4-1
cdr3_aa: CASSQAQGLTGELFF

j_call: TRBJ2-2
v_call: TRBV5-1
cdr3_aa: CASSFGGLNTGELFF

j_call: TRBJ1-4
v_call: TRBV5-1
cdr3_aa: CASSFSPVGGNEKLFF

j_call: TRBJ2-5
v_call: TRBV6-4
cdr3_aa: CASNRGGGRLTQYF

j_call: TRBJ2-1
v_call: TRBV12-3/TRBV12-4
cdr3_aa: CASSPGGRGFF

j_call: TRBJ2-5
v_call: TRBV15
cdr3_aa: CATSRQRQFQETQYF

j_call: TRBJ2-1
v_call: TRBV5-1
cdr3_aa: CASSLGVGSSYNEQFF

j_call: TRBJ2-1
v_call: TRBV14
cdr3_aa: CASSQWLTGNEQFF

j_call: TRBJ1-2
v_call: TRBV5-1
cdr3_aa: CASSFGGDYGYTF

j_call: TRBJ1-2
v_call: TRBV7-9
cdr3_aa: CASSVRGWDGYTF

j_call: TRBJ2-5
v_call: TRBV7-2
cdr3_aa: CASRPGRAQETQYF

j_call: TRBJ1-1
v_call: TRBV14
cdr3_aa: CASSQSGGRGAFF

j_call: TRBJ1-1
v_call: TRBV5-4
cdr3_aa: CASSLAGMDTEAFF

j_call: TRBJ1-1
v_call: TRBV18
cdr3_aa: CASSPKRQGAEAFF

j_call: TRBJ1-1
v_call: TRBV7-2
cdr3_aa: CASSLVGDTEAFF

j_call: TRBJ2-6
v_call: TRBV18
cdr3_aa: CASSSRLNSGANVLTF

j_call: TRBJ2-3
v_call: TRBV5-1
cdr3_aa: CASSLAAASTDTQYF

j_call: TRBJ1-1
v_call: TRBV19
cdr3_aa: CASSIDNEGKAFF

j_call: TRBJ1-6
v_call: TRBV19
cdr3_aa: CASSIIPGTANSPLHF

j_call: TRBJ2-3
v_call: TRBV24-1
cdr3_aa: CATSDLRQSTDTQYF

j_call: TRBJ2-5
v_call: TRBV18
cdr3_aa: CASSPPPPETQYF

j_call: TRBJ2-3
v_call: TRBV4-2
cdr3_aa: CASSQSTGKGTDTQYF

j_call: TRBJ2-3
v_call: TRBV6-2/TRBV6-3
cdr3_aa: CASSYSSQGDTQYF

j_call: TRBJ1-6
v_call: TRBV3-1/TRBV3-2
cdr3_aa: CASSRDFYNSPLHF